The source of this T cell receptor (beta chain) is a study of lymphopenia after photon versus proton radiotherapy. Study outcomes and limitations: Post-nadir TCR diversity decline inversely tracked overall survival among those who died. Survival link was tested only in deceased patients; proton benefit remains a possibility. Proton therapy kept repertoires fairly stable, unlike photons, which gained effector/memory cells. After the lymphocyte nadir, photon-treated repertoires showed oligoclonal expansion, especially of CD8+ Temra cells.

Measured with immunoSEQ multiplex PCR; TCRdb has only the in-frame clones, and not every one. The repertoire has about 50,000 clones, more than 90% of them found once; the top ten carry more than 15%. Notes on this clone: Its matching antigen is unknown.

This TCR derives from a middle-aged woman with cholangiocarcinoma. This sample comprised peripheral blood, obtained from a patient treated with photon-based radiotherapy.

The CDR3 loop reads CASSSGGQGARAFF. The CDR3 DNA follows: TGTGCCAGCAGCTCTGGGGGACAGGGGGCGAGAGCTTTCTTT. The gene calls are TRBV5-4 and TRBJ1-1; 12 nucleotides line up with TRBD1. The CDR3 sequence is 14 residues long. V gave up 3 bases and J gave up 10 bases; unmatched junction bases: 7. CDR1 and CDR2 (germline): SGHNT, YYREEE (reference sequence).